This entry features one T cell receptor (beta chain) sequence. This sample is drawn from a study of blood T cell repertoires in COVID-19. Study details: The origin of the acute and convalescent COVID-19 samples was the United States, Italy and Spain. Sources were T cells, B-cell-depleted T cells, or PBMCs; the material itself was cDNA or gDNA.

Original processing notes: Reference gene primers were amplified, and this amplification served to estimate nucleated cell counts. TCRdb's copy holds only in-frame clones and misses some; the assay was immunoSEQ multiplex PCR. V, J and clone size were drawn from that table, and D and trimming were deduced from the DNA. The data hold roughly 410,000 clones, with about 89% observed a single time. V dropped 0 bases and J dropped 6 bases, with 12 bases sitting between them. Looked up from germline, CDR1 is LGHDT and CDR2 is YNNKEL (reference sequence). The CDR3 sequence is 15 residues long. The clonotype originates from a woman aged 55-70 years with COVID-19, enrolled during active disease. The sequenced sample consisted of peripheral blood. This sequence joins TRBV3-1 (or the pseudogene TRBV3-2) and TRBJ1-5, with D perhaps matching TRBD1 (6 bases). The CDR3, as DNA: TGTGCCAGCAGCCAAGATCGAGGGGGGGCTCAGCCCCAGCATTTT. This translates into CASSQDRGGAQPQHF.